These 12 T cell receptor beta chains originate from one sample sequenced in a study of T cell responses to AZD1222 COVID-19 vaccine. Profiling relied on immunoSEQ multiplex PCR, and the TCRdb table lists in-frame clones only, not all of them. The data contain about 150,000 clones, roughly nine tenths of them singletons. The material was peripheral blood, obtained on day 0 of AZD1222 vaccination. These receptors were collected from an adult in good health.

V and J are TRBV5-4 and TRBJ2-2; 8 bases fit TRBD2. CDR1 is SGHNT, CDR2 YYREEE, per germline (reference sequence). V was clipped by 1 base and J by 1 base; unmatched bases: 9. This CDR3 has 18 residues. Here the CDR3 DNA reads TGTGCCAGCAGCTTGCCGGGGGGGGCAGCCATGAACACCGGGGAGCTGTTTTTT. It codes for CASSLPGGAAMNTGELFF.

DNA of the CDR3: TGTGCCAGCAGTTACCAAGAGACCCAGTACTTC. Its protein product is CASSYQETQYF. The chain combines TRBV12-3 or TRBV12-4 with TRBJ2-5, with D unclear. Trimming cost V 4 bases and J 0 bases, with 0 bases left between them. The CDR3 consists of 11 residues.

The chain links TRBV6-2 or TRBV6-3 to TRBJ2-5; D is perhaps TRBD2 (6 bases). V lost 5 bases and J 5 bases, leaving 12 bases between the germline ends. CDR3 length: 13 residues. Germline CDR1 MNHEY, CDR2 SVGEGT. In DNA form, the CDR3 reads TGTGCCAGCAGTCTGACTAGGAGGGAGACCCAGTACTTC. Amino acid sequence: CASSLTRRETQYF.

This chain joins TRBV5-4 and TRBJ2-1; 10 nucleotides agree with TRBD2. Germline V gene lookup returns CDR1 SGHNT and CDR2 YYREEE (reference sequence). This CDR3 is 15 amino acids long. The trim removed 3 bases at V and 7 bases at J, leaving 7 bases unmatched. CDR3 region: CASSSRLAGENEQFF. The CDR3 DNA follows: TGTGCCAGCAGCTCCCGACTAGCGGGCGAAAATGAGCAGTTCTTC.

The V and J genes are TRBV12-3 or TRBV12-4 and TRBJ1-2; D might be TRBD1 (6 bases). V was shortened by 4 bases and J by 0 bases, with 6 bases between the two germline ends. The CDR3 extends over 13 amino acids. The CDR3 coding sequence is TGTGCCAGCAGTTGGACAGCTAACTATGGCTACACCTTC. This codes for CASSWTANYGYTF.

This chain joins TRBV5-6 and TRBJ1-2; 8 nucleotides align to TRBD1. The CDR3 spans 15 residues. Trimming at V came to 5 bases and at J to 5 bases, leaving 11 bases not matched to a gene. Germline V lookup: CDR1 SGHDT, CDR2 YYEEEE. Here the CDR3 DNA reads TGTGCCAGCAGTGATTCAGGGGGCAGAAGATATGGCTACACCTTC. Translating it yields CASSDSGGRRYGYTF.

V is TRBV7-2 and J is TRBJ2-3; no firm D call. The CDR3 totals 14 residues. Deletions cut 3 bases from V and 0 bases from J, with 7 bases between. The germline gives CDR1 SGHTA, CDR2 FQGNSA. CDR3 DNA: TGTGCCAGCAGCTTGGCGGTTAGCACAGATACGCAGTATTTT. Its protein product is CASSLAVSTDTQYF.

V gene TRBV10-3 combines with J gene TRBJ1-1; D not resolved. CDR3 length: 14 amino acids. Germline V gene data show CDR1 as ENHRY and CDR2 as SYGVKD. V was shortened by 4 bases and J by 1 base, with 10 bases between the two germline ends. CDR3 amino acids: CAISVEHGNTEAFF. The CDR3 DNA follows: TGTGCCATCAGTGTTGAGCACGGGAACACTGAAGCTTTCTTT.

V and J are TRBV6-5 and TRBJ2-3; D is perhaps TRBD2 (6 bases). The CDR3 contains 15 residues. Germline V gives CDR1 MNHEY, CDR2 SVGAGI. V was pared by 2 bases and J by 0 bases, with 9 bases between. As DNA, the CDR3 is TGTGCCAGCAGTTACGGGAGGTCTAGCACAGATACGCAGTATTTT. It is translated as CASSYGRSSTDTQYF.

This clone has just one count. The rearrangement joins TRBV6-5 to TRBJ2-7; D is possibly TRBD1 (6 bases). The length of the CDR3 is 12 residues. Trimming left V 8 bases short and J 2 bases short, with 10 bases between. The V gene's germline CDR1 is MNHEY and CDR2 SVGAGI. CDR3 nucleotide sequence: TGTGCCAGCCAGGGGACGGCCTACGAGCAGTACTTC. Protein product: CASQGTAYEQYF.

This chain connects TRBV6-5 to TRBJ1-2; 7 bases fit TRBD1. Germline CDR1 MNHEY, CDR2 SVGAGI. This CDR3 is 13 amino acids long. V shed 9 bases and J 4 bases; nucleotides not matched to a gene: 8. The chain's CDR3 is CASATGLSYGYTF. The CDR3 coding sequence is TGTGCCAGTGCGACAGGGCTGAGCTATGGCTACACCTTC.

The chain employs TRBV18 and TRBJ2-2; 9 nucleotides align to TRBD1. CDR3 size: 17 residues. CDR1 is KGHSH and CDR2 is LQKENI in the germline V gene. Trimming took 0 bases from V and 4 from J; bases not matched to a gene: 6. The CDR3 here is CASSPPVGTGSTGELFF. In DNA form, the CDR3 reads TGTGCCAGCTCACCACCGGTCGGGACAGGGAGCACCGGGGAGCTGTTTTTT.